The rows below give T cell receptor beta chains drawn from one sample of a study of blood T cell repertoires in COVID-19. Assay: immunoSEQ multiplex PCR; the TCRdb copy retains only in-frame clones and omits some. The data hold about 40,000 clones, with about nine tenths observed a single time. The sample consisted of peripheral blood. Source of these receptors: a woman aged 80 or over with active COVID-19. Both conserved end residues are part of each CDR3. A D gene is named only where the DNA matches it firmly. Only part of the rows carry a size: once, few, many, or a class if the clone is expanded.

>NA|TRBJ2-6|17|TRBV6-1|TRBD1
CASSVTGTGSGANVLTF
TGTGCCAGCAGTGTGACAGGGACCGGCTCTGGGGCCAACGTCCTGACTTTC
>NA|TRBJ1-5|14|TRBV10-2|NA
CASSESMGYQPQHF
TGCGCCAGCAGTGAGTCGATGGGCTATCAGCCCCAGCATTTT
>NA|TRBJ2-2|13|TRBV11-2|NA
CASSFGNTGELFF
TGTGCCAGCAGCTTCGGGAACACCGGGGAGCTGTTTTTT
>NA|TRBJ2-7|15|TRBV6-5|TRBD1
CASRARTGGNYEQYF
TGTGCCAGCAGGGCTCGGACAGGGGGTAACTACGAGCAGTACTTC
>NA|TRBJ1-1|14|TRBV19|NA
CASSTPWVRTEAFF
TGTGCCAGTAGTACTCCTTGGGTGAGGACTGAAGCTTTCTTT
>NA|TRBJ2-7|15|TRBV19|TRBD1
CASTQRDREGYEQYF
TGTGCCAGTACGCAGCGGGACAGGGAGGGCTACGAGCAGTACTTC
>once|TRBJ1-1|14|TRBV18|NA
CASSRVARNTEAFF
TGTGCCAGCTCACGTGTCGCGAGGAACACTGAAGCTTTCTTT
>NA|TRBJ2-3|16|TRBV4-3|TRBD2
CASSQGPSGGRDTQYF
TGCGCCAGCAGCCAAGGTCCTAGCGGGGGCAGGGATACGCAGTATTTT
>once|TRBJ2-2|15|TRBV19|TRBD1
CASSIEGTGAGELFF
TGTGCCAGTAGTATAGAGGGGACAGGGGCCGGGGAGCTGTTTTTT
>once|TRBJ1-6|17|TRBV30|NA
CAWSVRHARTYNSPLHF
TGTGCCTGGAGTGTACGACACGCCAGAACCTATAATTCACCCCTCCACTTT
>NA|TRBJ2-6|17|TRBV30|NA
CAWSVWGDSSGANVLTF
TGTGCCTGGAGTGTTTGGGGCGATAGCTCTGGGGCCAACGTCCTGACTTTC
>NA|TRBJ2-2|15|TRBV5-6|TRBD1
CASSFGTGSTGELFF
TGTGCCAGCAGCTTCGGGACAGGGAGCACCGGGGAGCTGTTTTTT
>NA|TRBJ1-6|15|TRBV3-1/TRBV3-2|NA
CASSRGSDTNSPLHF
TGTGCCAGCAGCCGGGGTTCGGACACTAATTCACCCCTCCACTTT
>NA|TRBJ1-1|15|TRBV19|TRBD1
CASSIGTGGETEAFF
TGTGCCAGTAGTATAGGGACAGGGGGCGAGACTGAAGCTTTCTTT
>NA|TRBJ2-2|14|TRBV6-2/TRBV6-3|NA
CASSYGTYTGELFF
TGTGCCAGCAGTTACGGGACATACACCGGGGAGCTGTTTTTT
>few|TRBJ1-4|14|TRBV6-2/TRBV6-3|NA
CASRPEGSSWKLFF
TGTGCCAGCAGGCCTGAGGGCAGTTCATGGAAACTGTTTTTT
>once|TRBJ1-5|13|TRBV19|NA
CASSTRGRGPGHF
TGTGCCAGTAGTACCCGCGGACGTGGGCCGGGACATTTT
>NA|TRBJ2-6|16|TRBV5-1|NA
CASSEAGSSGANVLTF
TGCGCCAGCAGCGAAGCGGGCAGCTCTGGGGCCAACGTCCTGACTTTC
>NA|TRBJ2-5|15|TRBV7-9|NA
CASSSVGGPGETQYF
TGTGCCAGCAGCTCGGTCGGGGGGCCGGGAGAGACCCAGTACTTC
>NA|TRBJ2-3|20|TRBV4-2|TRBD2
CASSQDSKLAGGDTTDTQYF
TGTGCCAGCAGCCAAGACTCCAAACTAGCGGGGGGGGATACCACAGATACGCAGTATTTT
>NA|TRBJ2-3|14|TRBV9|NA
CASSGTSGSDTQYF
TGTGCCAGCAGCGGAACATCAGGGTCAGATACGCAGTATTTT
>NA|TRBJ1-3|16|TRBV30|NA
CAWGGYRARSGNTIYF
TGTGCCTGGGGGGGGTACAGGGCGCGCTCTGGAAACACCATATATTTT
>NA|TRBJ1-5|15|TRBV23-1|TRBD1
CASSGTGGSNQPQHF
TGCGCCAGCAGTGGGACAGGGGGTAGCAATCAGCCCCAGCATTTT
>NA|TRBJ1-2|16|TRBV15|NA
CATRGIPQGGWDGYTF
TGTGCCACCAGAGGGATCCCCCAGGGAGGATGGGATGGCTACACCTTC
>NA|TRBJ1-2|15|TRBV24-1|TRBD1
CATSDPDRGRYGYTF
TGTGCCACCAGTGACCCGGACAGGGGGAGGTATGGCTACACCTTC
>NA|TRBJ2-7|15|TRBV7-9|NA
CASSFRSQGIYEQYF
TGTGCCAGCAGCTTTAGGTCTCAGGGGATCTACGAGCAGTACTTC
>NA|TRBJ2-7|15|TRBV7-9|NA
CASSLGGQGPYEQYF
TGTGCCAGCAGCTTAGGTGGGCAGGGGCCCTACGAGCAGTACTTC
>NA|TRBJ2-1|17|TRBV14|NA
CASSQDFGEVGGLEQFF
NA
>NA|TRBJ1-2|16|TRBV5-4|TRBD1
CASSSHPGQGIYGYTF
TGTGCCAGCAGCTCCCATCCGGGACAGGGGATCTATGGCTACACCTTC
>once|TRBJ2-2|14|TRBV7-2|NA
CASSLDSSTGELFF
TGTGCCAGCAGCTTAGACAGCTCCACCGGGGAGCTGTTTTTT
>few|TRBJ1-2|14|TRBV20-1|TRBD1
CSASVPGGYYGYTF
TGCAGTGCTAGTGTGCCAGGGGGATACTATGGCTACACCTTC
>NA|TRBJ2-7|13|TRBV7-2|NA
CASSLAQSYEQYF
TGTGCCAGCAGCTTAGCACAGAGCTACGAGCAGTACTTC
>few|TRBJ1-6|14|TRBV7-2|TRBD1
CASSLATGGSPLHF
TGTGCCAGCAGCTTAGCTACAGGGGGATCACCCCTCCACTTT
>NA|TRBJ1-4|16|TRBV24-1|NA
CATSDTPRGTNEKLFF
TGTGCCACCAGTGATACCCCTAGGGGTACTAATGAAAAACTGTTTTTT
>NA|TRBJ2-5|17|TRBV28|TRBD2
CATRAGTSGGAIETQYF
TGTGCCACTCGAGCCGGGACTAGCGGGGGGGCGATTGAGACCCAGTACTTC
>NA|TRBJ2-3|12|TRBV5-1|NA
CASRLGTDTQYF
TGCGCCAGCAGACTGGGCACAGATACGCAGTATTTT
>NA|TRBJ2-1|16|TRBV7-3|TRBD2
CASSSTGGKTYNEQFF
TGTGCCAGCAGCTCAACGGGGGGGAAGACCTACAATGAGCAGTTCTTC
>NA|TRBJ1-6|13|TRBV28|NA
CASSVRQSGPLHF
TGTGCCAGCAGTGTCCGACAATCTGGACCCCTCCACTTT
>NA|TRBJ2-2|16|TRBV4-2|TRBD2
CASSQRSGANTGELFF
TGTGCCAGCAGCCAGAGAAGCGGGGCGAACACCGGGGAGCTGTTTTTT
>NA|TRBJ2-7|16|TRBV7-2|TRBD2
CASSLVLAGGPLEQYF
TGTGCCAGCAGCTTAGTTCTAGCGGGGGGGCCCCTCGAGCAGTACTTC
>NA|TRBJ2-2|14|TRBV24-1|TRBD1
CATSGGQGTGELFF
TGTGCCACCAGTGGGGGACAGGGTACCGGGGAGCTGTTTTTT
>once|TRBJ2-3|13|TRBV27|TRBD1
CASSLRGPDTQYF
TGTGCCAGCAGTTTAAGGGGGCCTGATACGCAGTATTTT
>once|TRBJ1-6|15|TRBV5-4|NA
CASSLDQGTGSPLHF
TGTGCCAGCAGCTTGGACCAGGGGACGGGTTCACCCCTCCACTTT
>few|TRBJ2-7|16|TRBV6-5|TRBD2
CASSSRLAGGSYEQYF
TGTGCCAGCAGTTCCAGACTAGCGGGGGGTTCCTACGAGCAGTACTTC
>NA|TRBJ2-1|11|TRBV20-1|NA
CSASENNEQFF
TGCAGTGCTAGCGAGAACAATGAGCAGTTCTTC
>NA|TRBJ1-1|13|TRBV7-3|NA
CASSYREYTEAFF
TGTGCCAGCAGCTACAGGGAGTACACTGAAGCTTTCTTT
>NA|TRBJ2-1|16|TRBV4-1|NA
CASSQGWGDSYNEQFF
TGCGCCAGCAGCCAAGGGTGGGGGGACTCCTACAATGAGCAGTTCTTC
>NA|TRBJ1-2|14|TRBV7-2|NA
CASSRASTNYGYTF
TGTGCCAGCAGCCGCGCCTCAACCAACTATGGCTACACCTTC
>few|TRBJ1-1|13|TRBV19|NA
CASSTTGTTEAFF
TGTGCCAGTAGTACGACAGGAACCACTGAAGCTTTCTTT
>NA|TRBJ1-5|17|TRBV18|NA
CASSPLRYQGGNQPQHF
TGTGCCAGCTCACCCCTAAGGTACCAGGGCGGCAATCAGCCCCAGCATTTT
>NA|TRBJ2-3|14|TRBV7-3|TRBD1
CASSLDRGADTQYF
TGTGCCAGCAGCTTAGACAGGGGGGCAGATACGCAGTATTTT
>NA|TRBJ2-1|12|TRBV27|NA
CASSLTGVGQFF
TGTGCCAGCAGTTTAACGGGGGTTGGGCAGTTCTTC
>NA|TRBJ2-5|14|TRBV5-1|NA
CASSLAGFEETQYF
TGCGCCAGCAGCTTGGCAGGGTTTGAAGAGACCCAGTACTTC